One T cell receptor (beta chain) is described in this entry. As yet, its antigen is unknown. Unexposed donor CD4+ T cells date from 2011-2018, before the COVID-19 pandemic. The cells were cultured for 10 days before CD4+ T cells were isolated. This specimen comes from a study of CD4 T cells in relation to SARS-CoV-2 and coronaviruses. Whole-study context: Crossreactive spike epitopes shared across donors were mapped to their HLA restriction.

CDR1 and CDR2 (germline): SGHRS, YFSETQ. The V end was cut by 4 bases, the J end by 8 bases, with 21 bases between. This CDR3 is built from 15 residues. The repertoire was sequenced with immunoSEQ multiplex PCR; TCRdb's copy has only in-frame clones and lacks some. Among about 22,000 clones listed, roughly 80% were seen once. The chain employs TRBV5-1 and TRBJ1-2, with a tentative D call TRBD1 (6 bases). The sequencing sample was made of CD4+ T cells from PBMCs, cultured in vitro. The sequence was collected from a human donor in good health. DNA of the CDR3: TGCGCCAGCAGCCTGGAGATACAGGGATTCGACGGCTACACCTTC. It translates to CASSLEIQGFDGYTF.